The 2 T cell receptor beta chains presented below share a single source sample, sequenced in a study of control samples from healthy donors and cancer patients. The table came from immunoSEQ multiplex PCR; TCRdb's copy has only in-frame clones and leaves some out. The top ten clones hold 2% to 2.5% of a sample with about 67,000 clones, about 90% of them seen once. What was sequenced was PBMCs. Receptor source: a woman between 50 and 59 years old with head and neck cancer.

The J gene is TRBJ2-7, the V gene TRBV5-1, with D tentatively TRBD2 (5 bases). Trimming stripped 0 bases from V and 7 bases from J, with 14 bases between. CDR1 is SGHRS and CDR2 is YFSETQ in the germline V gene. The CDR3 runs 14 residues. The CDR3, as DNA: TGCGCCAGCAGCTTGGTTAGCGTTCATGGGGAGCAGTACTTC. Amino acid sequence: CASSLVSVHGEQYF.

V usage is TRBV24-1 and J usage is TRBJ1-2; D gene ambiguous. The CDR3 sequence is 14 residues long. Germline CDR1 and CDR2: KGHDR and SFDVKD. Between the trimmed V and J ends, which lost 3 bases and 8 bases, there was a span of 15 bases. In DNA, the CDR3 is TGTGCCACCAGTGATCCCATCACGGTAGGGGGCTACACCTTC. This codes for CATSDPITVGGYTF.